Following are 14 T cell receptor beta chains from one sample sequenced in a study of CD4 T cells in relation to SARS-CoV-2 and coronaviruses. Produced via immunoSEQ multiplex PCR; TCRdb's table is partial and in-frame only. The profile shows about 36,000 clones, about four fifths of them singletons. Their specific antigens are unknown. Specimen: naive CD4+ T cells from PBMCs, cultured in vitro. Sample subset: naive CD4+ T cells isolated by negative enrichment. All receptors derive from an adult with COVID-19.

The rearrangement uses TRBV5-1 and TRBJ1-1; D gene uncertain. This CDR3 has 13 amino acids. Trimming took off 6 bases at V and 3 bases at J, with 12 bases between the two ends. Germline CDR1 reads SGHRS; CDR2 reads YFSETQ. CDR3 DNA: TGCGCCAGCACCTCCGAGTGGGACACTGAAGCTTTCTTT. Its translation: CASTSEWDTEAFF.

This chain's CDR3 is CASSLSYSGANVLTF. The CDR3 DNA is TGTGCCAGCAGCTTAAGCTACTCTGGGGCCAACGTCCTGACTTTC. The chain has TRBV7-6 and TRBJ2-6; D is undetermined. Trimming took 2 bases from V and 0 from J, leaving 5 bases between them. The V gene's germline CDR1 is SGHVS and CDR2 FNYEAQ. This CDR3 contains 15 residues.

This clone was observed once. The V call is TRBV6-5, the J call TRBJ1-2, with D maybe TRBD1 (6 bases). Germline CDR1 reads MNHEY; CDR2 reads SVGAGI. Trimming shortened V by 6 bases and J by 4 bases, and 12 bases separated the two germline ends. This CDR3 region has 13 residues. The CDR3 protein is CASSRTEAYGYTF. CDR3 DNA: TGTGCCAGCAGCCGGACAGAGGCCTATGGCTACACCTTC.

This chain uses TRBV21-1 with TRBJ2-7; TRBD1, the D gene given by the table, was not confirmed from the DNA. TRBV21-1 has pseudogene status. The CDR3 runs 16 residues. The CDR3 DNA reads as TGTGCCAGCAGCAAAGTAGGCAGGGTAAGCTCCTACGAGCAGTACTTC. Translating gives CASSKVGRVSSYEQYF.

The chain joins TRBV7-6 to TRBJ2-7, with a tentative D call TRBD1 (6 bases). This CDR3 contains 12 residues. Germline-derived CDR1 and CDR2 are SGHVS and FNYEAQ. Deletions cut 0 bases from V and 9 bases from J, with 9 bases between. CDR3: CASSLATGGQYF. CDR3 nucleotides: TGTGCCAGCAGCTTAGCGACAGGAGGGCAGTACTTC.

The table lists this clone with a count of one. The chain employs TRBV25-1 and TRBJ2-5; 7 bases line up with TRBD1. Germline V gene lookup returns CDR1 MGHDK and CDR2 SYGVNS. V gave up 5 bases and J gave up 3 bases; unmatched junction bases: 12. The CDR3 is 16 amino acids. The CDR3 loop reads CASSSRYEGGKETQYF. In DNA form, the CDR3 reads TGTGCCAGCAGTTCCCGTTATGAAGGGGGCAAAGAGACCCAGTACTTC.

On this clone itself: Other nucleotide sequences from this sample produce the same CDR3. The chain couples TRBV18 to TRBJ2-3; the D call may be TRBD1 or TRBD2 (6 bases each). This CDR3 contains 14 residues. Germline-derived CDR1 and CDR2 are KGHSH and LQKENI. The V gene lost 3 bases and the J gene lost 3 bases, with 10 bases spanning the gap. The CDR3 here is CASSPTGATDTQYF. CDR3 bases: TGTGCCAGCTCACCCACGGGGGCGACAGATACGCAGTATTTT. The full variable domain, in which reference TRBV18 and TRBJ2-3 provide the parts outside the CDR3, is NAGVMQNPRHLVRRRGQEARLRCSPMKGHSHVYWYRQLPEEGLKFMVYLQKENIIDESGMPKERFSAEFPKEGPSILRIQQVVRGDSAAYFCASSPTGATDTQYFGPGTRLTVL.

The J gene is TRBJ1-1, the V gene TRBV4-3, with D maybe TRBD1 (6 bases). CDR1 is LGHNA and CDR2 is YSLEER in the germline V gene. Trimming took off 1 base at V and 4 bases at J, with 13 bases between the two ends. The CDR3 has 15 residues. Here the CDR3 reads CASSQVSGVGTEAFF. Written as DNA, the CDR3 is TGCGCCAGCAGCCAAGTCTCAGGGGTGGGCACTGAAGCTTTCTTT.

The chain carries TRBV28 and TRBJ1-1, with D possibly matching TRBD1 (6 bases). With 8 bases removed from V and 1 base from J, the gap between germline ends came to 14 bases. Looked up from germline, CDR1 is MDHEN and CDR2 is SYDVKM. The CDR3 is 14 residues long. CDR3 DNA sequence: TGTGCCAGCGGGACAACCCGAGGGAACACTGAAGCTTTCTTT. Translating it yields CASGTTRGNTEAFF.

The chain employs TRBV6-2 or TRBV6-3 and TRBJ2-7, with D maybe TRBD1 (5 bases). This CDR3 has 13 amino acids. Trimming removed 0 bases at V and 2 bases at J, with 5 bases between. Germline V gene sequence: CDR1 MNHEY, CDR2 SVGEGT. CDR3 region: CASSYSDTYEQYF. The CDR3, as DNA: TGTGCCAGCAGTTACTCGGACACCTACGAGCAGTACTTC.

In nucleotides, the CDR3 is TGTGCCAGCAGTTATGCGTCTAGCGGGAGGTTGGGTGCTTACTCCTACAATGAGCAGTTCTTC. This translates into CASSYASSGRLGAYSYNEQFF. The rearrangement joins TRBV27 to TRBJ2-1; 11 bases align to TRBD2. CDR3 length: 21 residues. Germline V gene lookup returns CDR1 MNHEY and CDR2 SMNVEV (reference sequence). J was trimmed by 0 bases and V by 4 bases; bases with no gene match: 17.

The rearrangement joins TRBV28 to TRBJ2-2; the D gene is possibly TRBD1 (5 bases). Germline-derived CDR1 and CDR2 are MDHEN and SYDVKM. This CDR3 has 14 amino acids. Trimming cost V 7 bases and J 4 bases, with 13 bases left between them. The CDR3 spells CASIEQVSTGELFF. In DNA form, the CDR3 reads TGTGCCAGCATCGAACAGGTCTCCACCGGGGAGCTGTTTTTT.

V and J are TRBV7-9 and TRBJ2-1; 9 bases line up with TRBD2. The CDR3 consists of 18 residues. The V and J ends lost 2 bases and 9 bases, in that order; junction bases with no gene match: 17. The V gene's germline CDR1 is SEHNR and CDR2 FQNEAQ (reference sequence). The CDR3 here is CASSLFKLRRGGAGEQFF. The CDR3 nucleotides are TGTGCCAGCAGCTTATTCAAACTTAGGCGCGGGGGGGCCGGTGAGCAGTTCTTC.

The chain uses TRBV28 and TRBJ2-1; 8 nucleotides align to TRBD2. The CDR3 length is 14 residues. J lost 5 bases, V lost 3 bases, and 3 bases had no gene match. Germline assignment: CDR1 MDHEN and CDR2 SYDVKM. The CDR3 sequence: CASSLGLDNNEQFF. The CDR3 coding sequence is TGTGCCAGCAGTTTGGGACTAGATAACAATGAGCAGTTCTTC.